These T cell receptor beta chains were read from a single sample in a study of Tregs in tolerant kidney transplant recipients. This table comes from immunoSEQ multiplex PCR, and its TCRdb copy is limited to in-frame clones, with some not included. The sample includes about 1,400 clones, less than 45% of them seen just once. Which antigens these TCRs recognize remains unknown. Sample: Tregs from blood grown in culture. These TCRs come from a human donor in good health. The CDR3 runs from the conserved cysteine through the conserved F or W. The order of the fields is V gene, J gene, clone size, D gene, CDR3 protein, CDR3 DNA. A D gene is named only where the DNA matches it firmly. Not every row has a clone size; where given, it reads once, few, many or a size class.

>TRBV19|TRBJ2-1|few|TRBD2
CASSGLAVGKDEQFF
TGTGCCAGTAGTGGGCTAGCGGTGGGAAAGGATGAGCAGTTCTTC
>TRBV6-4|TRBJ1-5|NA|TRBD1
CASSWTGVGNQPQHF
TGTGCCAGCAGCTGGACAGGGGTGGGCAATCAGCCCCAGCATTTT
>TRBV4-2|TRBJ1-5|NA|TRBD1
CASSSGTGFFQPQHF
TGTGCCAGCAGCTCCGGGACAGGGTTTTTTCAGCCCCAGCATTTT
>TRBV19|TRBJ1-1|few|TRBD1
CASSIGTGQGGSTEAFF
TGTGCCAGTAGTATAGGGACGGGACAGGGCGGGAGCACTGAAGCTTTCTTT
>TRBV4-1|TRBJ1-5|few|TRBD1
CASDLNSTGEYQPQHF
TGCGCCAGCGATTTAAACTCGACAGGGGAGTATCAGCCCCAGCATTTT
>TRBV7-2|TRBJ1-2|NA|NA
CASSPRTRTLGGYTF
TGTGCCAGCAGTCCTCGGACGAGAACTCTGGGGGGCTACACCTTC
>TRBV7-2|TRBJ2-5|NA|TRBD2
CASSLGGRAAETQYF
TGTGCCAGCAGCTTAGGCGGGAGGGCTGCTGAGACCCAGTACTTC
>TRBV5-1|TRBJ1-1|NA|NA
CASRLGVNTEAFF
TGCGCCAGCAGATTGGGAGTGAACACTGAAGCTTTCTTT
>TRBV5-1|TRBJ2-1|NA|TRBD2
CASSPSGLAGGGFF
TGCGCCAGCAGCCCCTCGGGACTAGCGGGAGGAGGTTTCTTC
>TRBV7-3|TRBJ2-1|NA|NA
CASSLGHSAGEQFF
TGTGCCAGCAGCTTAGGGCATAGCGCGGGGGAGCAGTTCTTC
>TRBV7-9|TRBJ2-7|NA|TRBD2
CASSLGEGYEQYF
TGTGCCAGCAGCTTGGGGGAGGGCTACGAGCAGTACTTC
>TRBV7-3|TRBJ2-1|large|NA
CASSFGRGNNEQFF
TGTGCCAGCAGCTTTGGACGGGGAAACAATGAGCAGTTCTTC
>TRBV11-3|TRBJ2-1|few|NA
CASSLDGRRPKNEQFF
TGTGCCAGCAGCTTAGATGGGCGAAGGCCCAAGAATGAGCAGTTCTTC
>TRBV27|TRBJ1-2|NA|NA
CASSTRARGLYGYTF
TGTGCCAGCAGTACCCGGGCTCGGGGTCTTTATGGCTACACCTTC
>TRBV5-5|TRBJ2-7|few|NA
CASSQSPGLHLGYEQYF
TGTGCCAGCAGCCAAAGTCCGGGACTGCACTTGGGCTACGAGCAGTACTTC
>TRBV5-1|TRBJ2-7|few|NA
CASSPTIRAHEQYF
TGCGCCAGCAGCCCAACTATAAGGGCCCACGAGCAGTACTTC
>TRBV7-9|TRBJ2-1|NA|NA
CASSLVGNSYNEQFF
TGTGCCAGCAGCTTAGTAGGGAACTCCTACAATGAGCAGTTCTTC
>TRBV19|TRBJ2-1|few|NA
CASSANSASKFF
TGTGCCAGTAGTGCCAATAGCGCCAGCAAGTTCTTC
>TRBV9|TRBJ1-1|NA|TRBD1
CASSLTGAKTEAFF
TGTGCCAGCAGCCTGACAGGGGCGAAGACTGAAGCTTTCTTT
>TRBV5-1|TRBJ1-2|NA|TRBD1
CASSETGEGYGYTF
TGCGCCAGCAGCGAAACAGGGGAGGGCTATGGCTACACCTTC
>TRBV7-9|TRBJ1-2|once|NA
CASSTTGGGYGYTF
TGTGCCAGCAGCACCACCGGGGGTGGGTATGGCTACACCTTC
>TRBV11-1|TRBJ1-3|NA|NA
CASSLGQFRNTIYF
TGTGCCAGCAGCTTAGGACAATTCCGAAACACCATATATTTT
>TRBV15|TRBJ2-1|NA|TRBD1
CATSSPWGTGSNEQFF
TGTGCCACCAGCAGCCCCTGGGGGACAGGTTCCAATGAGCAGTTCTTC
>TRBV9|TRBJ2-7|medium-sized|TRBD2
CASSPWTSGRIYEQYF
TGTGCCAGCAGCCCGTGGACTAGCGGGAGAATCTACGAGCAGTACTTC
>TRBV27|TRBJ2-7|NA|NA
CASSRSGTRSYEQYF
TGTGCCAGCAGCCGATCAGGCACAAGGTCCTACGAGCAGTACTTC